A single sample gave rise to the 12 T cell receptor beta chains below, sequenced in a study of identifying expanded T cells in peripheral blood. Assay: immunoSEQ multiplex PCR; the TCRdb copy retains only in-frame clones and omits some. The sample consists of roughly 84,000 clones, 80% to 90% of them appearing once. Material: blood. Receptors were obtained from a person aged 18 to 75 in good health.

The chain uses TRBV10-2 and TRBJ1-1, with TRBD1 matching over 8 bases. This CDR3 region has 13 residues. Germline loops: CDR1 WSHSY, CDR2 SAAADI. Unmatched junction bases numbered 5, after V lost 6 bases and J lost 5 bases. CDR3 loop: CASSGQGRTEAFF. CDR3 nucleotide sequence: TGCGCCAGCAGCGGACAGGGAAGGACTGAAGCTTTCTTT.

The chain couples TRBV7-9 to TRBJ1-6; tentatively, D is TRBD1 (5 bases). V was clipped by 6 bases and J by 0 bases, with 9 bases between them. The CDR3 consists of 15 residues. Germline V gives CDR1 SEHNR, CDR2 FQNEAQ (reference sequence). The CDR3 bases are TGTGCCAGCAGATATGACAGCTCCTATAATTCACCCCTCCACTTT. This translates into CASRYDSSYNSPLHF. The complete variable domain, with remaining parts taken from reference TRBV7-9 and TRBJ1-6, reads DTGVSQNPRHKITKRGQNVTFRCDPISEHNRLYWYRQTLGQGPEFLTYFQNEAQLEKSRLLSDRFSAERPKGSFSTLEIQRTEQGDSAMYLCASRYDSSYNSPLHFGNGTRLTVT.

CDR3 bases: TGTGCCAGCAGCTCCGGACCACTAGCGAAAGAGACCCAGTACTTC. This sequence encodes CASSSGPLAKETQYF. The V and J genes are TRBV7-2 and TRBJ2-5; 7 bases agree with TRBD2. The V gene's germline CDR1 is SGHTA and CDR2 FQGNSA. V dropped 4 bases and J dropped 3; count of bases not matched to a gene: 8. CDR3 length: 15 residues.

The CDR3 is CASSLVGRRSGGYTF. As DNA, the CDR3 is TGCGCCAGCAGCTTGGTGGGACGGAGGTCCGGGGGCTACACCTTC. This chain connects TRBV5-1 to TRBJ1-2; the D gene is possibly TRBD1 (5 bases). Between the trimmed V and J ends, which lost 0 bases and 8 bases, there was a span of 17 bases. Germline CDR1 reads SGHRS; CDR2 reads YFSETQ. CDR3 length: 15 residues.

The chain couples TRBV10-2 to TRBJ2-5; a possible D gene is TRBD2 (6 bases). From germline, CDR1 is WSHSY and CDR2 SAAADI. The CDR3 totals 15 residues. Trimming removed 1 base from V and 3 bases from J, with 12 bases in between. The CDR3 DNA is TGCGCCAGCAGTGAGTGGGTAGCGGACAAAGAGACCCAGTACTTC. Translation gives CASSEWVADKETQYF.

This sequence joins TRBV25-1 and TRBJ2-7, with D possibly matching TRBD1 (6 bases). The CDR3 has 14 residues. The germline V and J ends were trimmed by 6 bases and 3 bases, with 15 bases remaining between them. The V gene's germline CDR1 is MGHDK and CDR2 SYGVNS. CDR3 amino acids: CASSLRQDSYEQYF. The CDR3 nucleotides read TGTGCCAGCAGCCTACGACAGGACAGCTACGAGCAGTACTTC.

The chain links TRBV18 to TRBJ1-1; 7 bases are a match to TRBD1. Germline CDR1 KGHSH, CDR2 LQKENI. The trim removed 0 bases at V and 2 bases at J, leaving 3 bases unmatched. The CDR3 spans 15 residues. The CDR3 spells CASSPPGTDNTEAFF. The CDR3 nucleotides read TGTGCCAGCTCACCACCGGGGACAGACAACACTGAAGCTTTCTTT.

This chain connects TRBV7-3 to TRBJ2-1, with D hard to call. Germline loops: CDR1 SGHTA, CDR2 FQGTGA. The CDR3 covers 14 residues. V was trimmed by 2 bases and J by 9 bases, leaving 14 bases between them. DNA of the CDR3: TGTGCCAGCAGCTTAGGAAGGCTAGACGGTGAGCAGTTCTTC. This sequence encodes CASSLGRLDGEQFF.

The V and J genes are TRBV4-1 and TRBJ1-1; D uncertain. This CDR3 region has 13 residues. Germline loops: CDR1 MGHRA, CDR2 YSYEKL. Between the trimmed V and J ends, which lost 4 bases and 10 bases, there was a span of 16 bases. The DNA for the CDR3 is TGCGCCAGCAGCCCCATCGCCCGCTCTTCAGCTTTCTTT. Translation gives CASSPIARSSAFF.

The V call is TRBV11-2, the J call TRBJ1-5, with no clear D. The CDR3 consists of 13 residues. Per the germline V gene, CDR1 is SGHAT and CDR2 is FQNNGV. V was clipped by 0 bases and J by 8 bases, with 8 bases between them. The CDR3 DNA is TGTGCCAGCAGCTTAGAACCACATGAGCCCCAGCATTTT. Its translation: CASSLEPHEPQHF.

This rearrangement joins TRBV7-9 to TRBJ1-2; tentatively, D is TRBD1 (5 bases). V was shortened by 8 bases and J by 6 bases, with 25 bases between the two germline ends. Germline-derived CDR1 and CDR2 are SEHNR and FQNEAQ (reference sequence). The CDR3 extends over 16 amino acids. The CDR3 sequence is CASAPEVHGGRNGYTF. The CDR3 region has the DNA TGTGCCAGCGCCCCGGAGGTTCACGGGGGTAGGAATGGCTACACCTTC.

The rearrangement uses TRBV30 and TRBJ1-6; tentatively, D is TRBD1 (6 bases). Germline loops: CDR1 GTSNPN, CDR2 SVGIG (reference sequence). Trimming removed 2 bases from V and 4 bases from J, with 15 bases in between. The CDR3 covers 16 residues. The CDR3 region has the DNA TGTGCCTGGAGTCTGCTGGACAGAGATTATAATTCACCCCTCCACTTT. Its protein is CAWSLLDRDYNSPLHF.